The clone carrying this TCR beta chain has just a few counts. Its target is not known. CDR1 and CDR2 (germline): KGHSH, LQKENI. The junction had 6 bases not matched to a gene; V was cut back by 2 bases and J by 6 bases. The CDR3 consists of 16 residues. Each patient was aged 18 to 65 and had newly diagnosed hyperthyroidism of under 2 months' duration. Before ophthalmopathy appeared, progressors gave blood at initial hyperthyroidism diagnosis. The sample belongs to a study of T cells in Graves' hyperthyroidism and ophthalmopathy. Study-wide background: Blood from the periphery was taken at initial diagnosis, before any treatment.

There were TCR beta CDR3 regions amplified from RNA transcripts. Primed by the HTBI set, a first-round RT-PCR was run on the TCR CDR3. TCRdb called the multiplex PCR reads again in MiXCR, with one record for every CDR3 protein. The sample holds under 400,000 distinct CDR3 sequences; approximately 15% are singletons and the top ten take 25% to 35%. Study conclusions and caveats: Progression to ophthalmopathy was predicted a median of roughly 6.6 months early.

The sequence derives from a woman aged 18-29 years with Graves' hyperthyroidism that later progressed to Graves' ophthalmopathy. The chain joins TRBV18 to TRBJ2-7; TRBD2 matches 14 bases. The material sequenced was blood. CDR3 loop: CASSPATSGRDSEQYF. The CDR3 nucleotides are TGTGCCAGCTCACCAGCGACTAGCGGGAGGGATTCCGAGCAGTACTTC.